One and the same sample provided the 5 T cell receptor beta chains below, sequenced in a study of CXCR3-negative and CXCR3-positive naive CD8 T cells. No cognate antigen is known for these TCRs. Study-wide results and caveats: CXCR3-negative naive cells had less hydrophobic TRB CDR3s than did CXCR3-positive naive cells.

It was by 5' RACE with UMI labels that the TRB cDNA libraries were prepared. Using the 5' RACE reads, TCRdb records one entry per CDR3 protein without DNA. The repertoire table contains 65,000 to 90,000 distinct CDR3 sequences. The sample consisted of naive CXCR3+ CD8+ T cells from blood. Noted subset: CD45RO-CCR7+CD27+CD95- naive CD8+ T cells expressing CXCR3 (TNR3+). These receptors were taken from a human donor in good health. Some clones in this sample may be carry-over from other donors' samples.

V usage is TRBV12-3 or TRBV12-4 and J usage is TRBJ2-1; TCRdb's assignment of TRBD1 cannot be checked, as there is no DNA. CDR3 size: 15 residues. CDR3 sequence reads: CASSFPREQGNEQFF.

This rearrangement joins TRBV6-5 to TRBJ2-7; TCRdb designates TRBD1, a call that cannot be tested without DNA. Germline loops: CDR1 MNHEY, CDR2 SVGAGI. The CDR3 extends over 14 amino acids. CDR3 sequence: CASSYSRSGNEQYF.

The chain is built from TRBV7-3 and TRBJ2-1; as DNA is missing, the TRBD1 call by TCRdb cannot be tested. In germline, CDR1 is SGHTA, CDR2 FQGTGA. The CDR3 extends over 14 amino acids. CDR3 sequence reads: CASSLGGDYNEQFF.

The chain combines TRBV7-9 with TRBJ1-5; TCRdb names TRBD1, which stays unverified in the absence of DNA. Germline values: CDR1 SEHNR, CDR2 FQNEAQ (reference sequence). This CDR3 region has 12 residues. The CDR3 spells CASSQDREPQHF. The full variable domain, with the rest looked up from reference TRBV7-9 and TRBJ1-5, is DTGVSQNPRHKITKRGQNVTFRCDPISEHNRLYWYRQTLGQGPEFLTYFQNEAQLEKSRLLSDRFSAERPKGSFSTLEIQRTEQGDSAMYLCASSQDREPQHFGDGTRLSIL.

This chain uses TRBV7-3 with TRBJ1-1. The CDR3 runs 14 residues. Germline-derived CDR1 and CDR2 are SGHTA and FQGTGA. The CDR3 spells CASSPGPEATEAFF.